The source of this T cell receptor beta chain is a study of regulatory T cells in long-lasting Graves disease. General study points: Accuracy might have suffered from few samples.

Researchers made TCR beta libraries by using iRepertoire HTBI primers and running Arm-PCR on CDR3 regions. In the original workflow: Identification of gene segments yielded more than 60 TRBV and more than eleven TRBJ across samples. TCRdb used MiXCR to reprocess the multiplex PCR reads, holding one entry per CDR3 protein. These V and J calls are TCRdb output, not the study's own analysis. The table has 300,000 to 400,000 distinct CDR3 sequences, roughly 17% seen once. Time point denoted: newly diagnosed GD, antithyroid drugs for less than 3 months. TCR sequences were obtained from RNA taken from PBMCs. At least ten counts were recorded for this clonotype. Its antigen remains unknown. This sample also belongs to another study, concerning T cells in Graves' hyperthyroidism and ophthalmopathy.

The TCR sequence derives from a man in his forties or fifties with Graves disease. The source was peripheral blood mononuclear cells (PBMCs), collected at new diagnosis, from a patient treated with antithyroid drugs.

The DNA of the CDR3 is TGTGCCAGCAGCTTAGGGACGGTAAACACCGGGGAGCTGTTTTTT. It is translated as CASSLGTVNTGELFF. This chain links TRBV11-3 with TRBJ2-2; D ambiguous. The CDR3 runs to 15 residues. The V gene lost 1 base and the J gene lost 2 bases, with 8 bases spanning the gap. Germline V gives CDR1 SGHNT, CDR2 YENEEA. The whole variable domain, filled in from reference TRBV11-3 and TRBJ2-2, reads EAGVVQSPRYKIIEKKQPVAFWCNPISGHNTLYWYLQNLGQGPELLIRYENEEAVDDSQLPKDRFSAERLKGVDSTLKIQPAELGDSAVYLCASSLGTVNTGELFFGEGSRLTVL.